This record looks at one T cell receptor beta chain sequence and its context. The target of this receptor is not known. No base quality information exists; no much larger clone differs at one position. Participants in the prospective study were aged 18 to 89 years, lived in 24 United States geographic areas, and enrolled through a virtual design. Cohort assignment in the prospective study relied on participant-reported clinical history from a screening survey and a study questionnaire. In the prospective study, mobile phlebotomists collected whole blood, serum and a nasopharyngeal or oropharyngeal swab from each participant. Additional blood draws and questionnaires over an approximately two-month period could optionally be provided by prospective study participants. Blood samples from the prospective study were shipped frozen or at room temperature prior to DNA extraction. This record belongs to a study of blood T cell repertoires in COVID-19 (TCRdb year 2020). Broadly, across the study: Samples covering the acute and convalescent phases of COVID-19 were provided by collaborators in the United States, Italy and Spain. HLA class I and class II types, where available, came from metadata supplied by the sample provider rather than from assay-based typing. A freely available public database, intended as a resource for researchers studying the immune response to SARS-CoV-2, is where the repertoires were released. The material from the prospective study consisted of cDNA or gDNA derived from T cells, B-cell-depleted T cells, or PBMCs. Deeply sampled blood TCRbeta repertoires from subjects exposed to, actively infected with, or recovered from COVID-19 were included in the dataset. The samples were drawn from two sources: the first 160 participants of the ongoing ImmuneRACE study, and 1,254 subjects contributed by 6 global collaborators. Sample metadata almost always included a de-identified subject ID, COVID-19 status, age in years and sex.

The CDR3 numbers 11 residues from cysteine through phenylalanine. Only the CDR3 DNA is retained, 33 bases long and in frame from the first base. Looking up the germline V gene (reference sequence) yields CDR1 DFQATT and CDR2 SNEGSKA. A distance of 4 bases separates the germline ends of V and J, which lose 5 bases and 0 bases respectively. TCRbeta CDR3 regions were amplified from genomic DNA using the immunoSEQ Assay, a bias-controlled multiplex PCR. The authors processed their data as follows. Within the assay, amplification of reference gene primers was used to estimate how many nucleated cells each sample contained. Sequence reads were collapsed and filtered to measure the absolute abundance of every unique TCRbeta CDR3 rearrangement. For each sample, productive Simpson clonality was calculated by taking the square root of Simpson's diversity index across productive rearrangements. Sourced from immuneACCESS, this table was stored by TCRdb with only in-frame sequences that have V and J called. A share of the clones is absent; for the studies checked, an unresolved V gene accounts for under half, and the remainder has no known explanation. D and trimming were read from the DNA, whereas the V and J calls and clone size are those reported in that table. The sample table holds fewer than 350,000 clones, of which roughly 90% were seen once. 2.3% of the sample belongs to the ten largest clones.

Study-wide findings and limitations: How much clinical and demographic metadata was included differed by source and by participant, and the metadata was provided uncurated.

The receptor's source is a woman aged 40 to 50 with acute COVID-19. Sequenced material: PBMCs or T cells enriched from blood (not recorded which). The sequence is built from TRBV20-1 and TRBJ1-1, with the D gene not confidently named. At the DNA level, the sequence is TGCAGTGCTGAGATGAACACTGAAGCTTTCTTT. Its protein product is CSAEMNTEAFF.